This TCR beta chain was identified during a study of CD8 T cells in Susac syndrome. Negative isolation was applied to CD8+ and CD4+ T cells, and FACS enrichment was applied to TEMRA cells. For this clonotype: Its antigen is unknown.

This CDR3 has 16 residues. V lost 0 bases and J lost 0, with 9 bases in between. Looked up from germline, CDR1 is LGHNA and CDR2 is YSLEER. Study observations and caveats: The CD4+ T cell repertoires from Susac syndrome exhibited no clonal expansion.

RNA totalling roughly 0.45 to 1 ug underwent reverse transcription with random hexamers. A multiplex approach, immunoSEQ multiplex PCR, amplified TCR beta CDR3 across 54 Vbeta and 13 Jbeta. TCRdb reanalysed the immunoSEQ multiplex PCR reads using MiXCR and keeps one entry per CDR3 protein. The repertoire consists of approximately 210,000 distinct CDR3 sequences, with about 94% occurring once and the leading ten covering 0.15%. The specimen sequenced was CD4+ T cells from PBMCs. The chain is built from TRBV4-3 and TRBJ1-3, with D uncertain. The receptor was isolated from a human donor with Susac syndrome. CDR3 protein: CASSQDRLRSGNTIYF. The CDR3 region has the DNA TGCGCCAGCAGCCAAGACAGGCTCCGCTCTGGAAACACCATATATTTT.